These T cell receptor beta chains were read from a single sample in a study of beta chain features in type 1 diabetes. The repertoire was sequenced with immunoSEQ multiplex PCR; TCRdb's copy has only in-frame clones and lacks some. The sample has some 660,000 clones, about 14% seen once; the top ten hold 0.03% to 0.045%. The sample was naive CD4+ T cells from blood. These receptors all come from a man between 18 and 29 years old with type 1 diabetes. Each CDR3 is given with its conserved first and last residue. Fields, in order: CDR3 DNA, CDR3 protein, V gene, clone size, D gene, J gene. D genes are given only for firm matches. Expanded clones get a size class; other rows say once, few or many, or leave the size out.

TGTGCCAGCAGTGGTTCAGGGGGCTGGGAAGCTTTCTTT CASSGSGGWEAFF TRBV27 few TRBD1 TRBJ1-1
TGTGCTGGCGGTTCGGTGGATACTAAGAATGAGCAGTTCTTC CAGGSVDTKNEQFF TRBV5-4 few NA TRBJ2-1
TGTGCCAGCAGCTCCATAAGGATCCGAAAGACCCAGTACTTC CASSSIRIRKTQYF TRBV7-2 once NA TRBJ2-5
TGTGCCAGCAGCCGGGCGCCCTCCGAGCAGTACTTC CASSRAPSEQYF TRBV7-2 few NA TRBJ2-7
TGTGCCAGCAGCATTAGCGGGGGGGCCTTCAATGAGCAGTTCTTC CASSISGGAFNEQFF TRBV7-2 NA TRBD2 TRBJ2-1
TGTGCCAGCAGCCCCTCCCCCGGCGCCCAAGAGACCCAGTACTTC CASSPSPGAQETQYF TRBV11-2 NA NA TRBJ2-5
TGCAGTGCCGGGGGGGTGGATGAGCAGTTCTTC CSAGGVDEQFF TRBV20-1 NA TRBD2 TRBJ2-1
TGTGCCTGGAGTTGGGGGACCGTCGAGAATCAGCCCCAGCATTTT CAWSWGTVENQPQHF TRBV30 NA NA TRBJ1-5
TGTGCCAGCAGTTACGAGGGAGAGGACGAGCAGTACTTC CASSYEGEDEQYF TRBV6-5 few NA TRBJ2-7
TGTGCCAGCAGTTTAAGCCGTGAAGCTTTCTTT CASSLSREAFF TRBV28 NA NA TRBJ1-1
TGTGCCAGCAATCCGGGACGCCAGCACAATGAGCAGTTCTTC CASNPGRQHNEQFF TRBV6-5 NA NA TRBJ2-1
TGTGCCAGCAGTTACGCCTTGGGAGGGGCGGGGGAGCAGTACTTC CASSYALGGAGEQYF TRBV6-5 few TRBD2 TRBJ2-7